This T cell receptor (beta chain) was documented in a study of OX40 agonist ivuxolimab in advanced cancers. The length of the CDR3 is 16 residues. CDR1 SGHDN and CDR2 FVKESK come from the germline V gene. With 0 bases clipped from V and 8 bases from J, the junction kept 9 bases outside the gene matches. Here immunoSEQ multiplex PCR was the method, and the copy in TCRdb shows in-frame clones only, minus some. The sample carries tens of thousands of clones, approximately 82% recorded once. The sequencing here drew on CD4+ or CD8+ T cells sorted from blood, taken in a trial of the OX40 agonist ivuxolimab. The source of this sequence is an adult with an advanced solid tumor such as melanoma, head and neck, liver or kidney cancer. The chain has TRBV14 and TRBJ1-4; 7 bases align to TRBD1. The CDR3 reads CASSQELGGLGEKLFF. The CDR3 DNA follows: TGTGCCAGCAGCCAAGAATTAGGGGGCCTTGGGGAAAAACTGTTTTTT.